These T cell receptor beta chains were read from a single sample in a study of spatial heterogeneity in lung cancer. TCRdb reprocessed the 5' RACE reads with MiXCR, giving one entry per CDR3 protein. The sample holds roughly 72,000 distinct CDR3 sequences; 8% to 9.5% are singletons and the top ten take less than 2%. The source material was PBMCs, sampled at follow-up. These receptors came from a female donor with early-stage non-small cell lung cancer. CDR3s include the opening cysteine and the closing phenylalanine or tryptophan. D genes are given only for firm matches. Clone size, where shown, is once, few, many, or a class for clones that have expanded.

cdr3_length	j_call	clone_size	v_call	d_call	cdr3_nt	cdr3_aa
13	TRBJ1-4	-	TRBV18	-	TGTGCCAGCTCGGATACCTCTAATGAAAAACTGTTTTTT	CASSDTSNEKLFF
15	TRBJ2-1	many	TRBV5-1	TRBD2	TGCGCCAGCAGCCCGAGCGGGGGCTCCTACAATGAGCAGTTCTTC	CASSPSGGSYNEQFF
11	TRBJ2-1	-	TRBV12-3/TRBV12-4	-	TGTGCCAGCAGTTTGCGGGGGCAGCAGTTCTTC	CASSLRGQQFF
14	TRBJ2-3	few	TRBV19	TRBD2	TGTGCCAGTAGTACTAGCGGGAGCACAGATACGCAGTATTTT	CASSTSGSTDTQYF
15	TRBJ2-2	many	TRBV6-5	TRBD1	TGTGCCAGCAATAGCCTGTTGACAGGGATCGGGGAGCTGTTTTTT	CASNSLLTGIGELFF
14	TRBJ2-5	few	TRBV3-1	-	TGTGTCAGCAGCCCCCAGCGGAACCAAGAGACCCAGTACTTC	CVSSPQRNQETQYF
18	TRBJ1-2	few	TRBV7-2	-	TGTGCCAGCAGCTTAAAATGGATGGGAAGGGCCTCTAACTATGGCTACACCTTC	CASSLKWMGRASNYGYTF
16	TRBJ2-3	-	TRBV10-1	-	TGCGCCAGCAGTGAGTTTGGGAGCGGGTCCACAGATACGCAGTATTTT	CASSEFGSGSTDTQYF
13	TRBJ2-5	many	TRBV28	-	TGTGCCAGCATCGGGGACTCCGGGGAGACCCAGTACTTC	CASIGDSGETQYF
14	TRBJ1-5	many	TRBV19	-	TGTGCCAGTAAGGGGAGGCGAGGGGGGCAGCCCCAGCATTTT	CASKGRRGGQPQHF
13	TRBJ1-6	many	TRBV30	-	TGTGCCTGGAGTCTGACAGGCGGTTCACCCCTCCACTTT	CAWSLTGGSPLHF
18	TRBJ2-3	many	TRBV6-1	TRBD2	TGTGCCAGCAGTGAAAGGGGACTAGCGGGACAGGGGACAGATACGCAGTATTTT	CASSERGLAGQGTDTQYF
18	TRBJ2-5	few	TRBV4-1	-	TGCGCCAGCAGCCAAGATTTGCTAGCTTCAGGGCGTGGAGAGACCCAGTACTTC	CASSQDLLASGRGETQYF
14	TRBJ1-1	many	TRBV7-9	-	TGTGCCAGCACCTTTAGAGGCTTGAGAACTGAAGCTTTCTTT	CASTFRGLRTEAFF
16	TRBJ2-2	-	TRBV25-1	-	TGTGCCAGCAGTGATGGATTGGGGAGTAACACCGGGGAGCTGTTTTTT	CASSDGLGSNTGELFF
15	TRBJ2-1	-	TRBV20-1	TRBD2	TGCAGTGCTCAAACTGGACTAGTGGAATACAATGAGCAGTTCTTC	CSAQTGLVEYNEQFF
13	TRBJ2-3	many	TRBV10-1	-	TGCGCCAGCAGTGAGGTTCCCACAGATACGCAGTATTTT	CASSEVPTDTQYF
16	TRBJ2-2	-	TRBV20-1	-	TGCAGTGCTAGAGATCTTAGGGGCGCGAACACCGGGGAGCTGTTTTTT	CSARDLRGANTGELFF
16	TRBJ2-1	many	TRBV11-2	-	TGTGCCAGCAGCCCGCGGGCTAGGTGGTCCTACAATGAGCAGTTCTTC	CASSPRARWSYNEQFF
14	TRBJ1-5	once	TRBV10-3	-	TGTGCCATCAGGACAGCTTCTAGCACAGATACGCAGCATTTT	CAIRTASSTDTQHF
13	TRBJ2-1	-	TRBV24-1	-	TGTGCCACCAGTGGGGACAAGAACAATGAGCAGTTCTTC	CATSGDKNNEQFF
14	TRBJ2-1	many	TRBV20-1	-	TGCAGTGCCCAACGGGACTTTACAGCCAATGAGCAGTTCTTC	CSAQRDFTANEQFF
15	TRBJ2-1	many	TRBV20-1	-	TGCAGTGCTAGAGAGAGGGGCGGCTCCTACAATGAGCAGTTCTTC	CSARERGGSYNEQFF
16	TRBJ1-5	many	TRBV18	TRBD1	TGTGCCAGCTCACCTGGGACAGGGGTTAGCAATCAGCCCCAGCATTTT	CASSPGTGVSNQPQHF
14	TRBJ1-1	-	TRBV7-9	-	TGTGCCAGCAGCTTGAGACAGAAGAACACTGAAGCTTTCTTT	CASSLRQKNTEAFF
19	TRBJ2-7	medium-sized	TRBV7-8	TRBD1	TGTGCCAGCAGCTTACCCCGGGCCGGCTACAGGGGGCGCATCTACGAGCAGTACTTC	CASSLPRAGYRGRIYEQYF